Included here is one TCR beta chain sequence, with context. The antigen is not known. These data come from a study of shared clonotypes between healthy human individuals. For the study at large: The plates for each donor numbered three CD4 naive, three CD4 memory, two CD8 naive and one CD8 memory. Findings of the study overall: Rarefaction demonstrated incomplete sorted-subset sequencing despite large depth. On the whole, naive subsets had larger estimated richness than memory subsets had.

Authors' processing steps: ImmunoSEQ only sent back junction sequences with no quality scores, so filtering was done differently. Repertoires were generated with immunoSEQ multiplex PCR, while TCRdb's copy carries only in-frame clones and drops some. The DNA was the basis for D and trimming; V, J and clone size are from that table. Seen here are roughly 590,000 clones, roughly 96% observed once, and the top ten hold 0.11%. Germline V lookup: CDR1 MNHEY, CDR2 SMNVEV (reference sequence). V lost 6 bases and J 5 bases, leaving 10 bases between the germline ends. The CDR3 runs to 12 residues. Naivety among CD8 cells was defined by CD45RO negativity and positive CCR7 selection, thereby excluding terminally differentiated effector memory CD45RA+ cells.

Sequencing was carried out using naive CD8+ T cells sorted from blood. This TCR came from a woman between 25 and 40 years old in good health. The V and J genes are TRBV27 and TRBJ1-2; TRBD1 is a possible D gene (5 bases). The CDR3 spells CASSPEGYGYTF. The CDR3 region has the DNA TGTGCCAGCAGCCCCGAGGGGTATGGCTACACCTTC.